The rows below give T cell receptor beta chains drawn from one sample of a study of T cells in Graves' hyperthyroidism and ophthalmopathy. TCRdb itself ran the multiplex PCR reads through MiXCR, one entry per CDR3 protein. The sample gives 450,000 to 650,000 distinct CDR3 sequences, roughly a sixth of which show up once; around 17% is in the top ten. Specimen: blood. The receptor set was obtained from a woman between 18 and 30 years old with Graves' ophthalmopathy. CDR3s include the opening cysteine and the closing phenylalanine or tryptophan. D genes are given only for firm matches. Clone size is not always given. Where it is, it says once, few, many or a class for expanded clones.

CDR3 protein,CDR3 DNA,D gene,V gene,clone size,J gene
CASSLDLNNEQFF,TGCGCCAGCAGCTTGGACTTAAACAATGAGCAGTTCTTC,-,TRBV5-1,many,TRBJ2-1
CASPSPSRARGNTIYF,TGTGCCAGCCCAAGCCCTTCGAGGGCACGAGGGAACACCATATATTTT,-,TRBV18,-,TRBJ1-3
CASSYRFRGPAVNTEAFF,TGTGCCAGCAGTTATCGATTTCGGGGGCCGGCTGTGAACACTGAAGCTTTCTTT,-,TRBV27,many,TRBJ1-1
CASSPRAWGHRTDTQYF,TGTGCCAGCAGTCCCCGGGCCTGGGGACACCGCACAGATACGCAGTATTTT,-,TRBV28,many,TRBJ2-3
CAISSKAWGVGRLTGFNSPLHF,TGTGCCATCAGTTCGAAAGCCTGGGGGGTGGGCCGTCTCACCGGATTTAATTCACCCCTCCACTTT,-,TRBV10-3,once,TRBJ1-6
CASRSPGQGYGYTF,TGTGCCAGCAGGTCCCCGGGACAGGGGTATGGCTACACCTTC,TRBD1,TRBV28,few,TRBJ1-2
CASSLPWTGAEQYF,TGTGCCAGCAGCTTACCTTGGACAGGCGCGGAGCAGTACTTC,TRBD1,TRBV7-2,few,TRBJ2-7
CASSDYGGTEAFF,TGTGCCAGCAGTGATTACGGGGGGACTGAAGCTTTCTTT,-,TRBV6-1,few,TRBJ1-1
CASSSEGLGTDTQYF,TGTGCCAGCAGCTCGGAGGGGTTAGGGACAGATACGCAGTATTTT,-,TRBV7-2,many,TRBJ2-3
CASNLALLGERETGELFF,TGTGCCAGCAACTTAGCGCTCTTGGGGGAGAGGGAAACCGGGGAGCTGTTTTTT,-,TRBV7-9,-,TRBJ2-2
CSARDRDRNNEQFF,TGCAGTGCTAGAGATCGGGACAGAAACAATGAGCAGTTCTTC,TRBD1,TRBV20-1,many,TRBJ2-1
CASRLLANTGELFF,TGTGCCAGCAGACTCCTTGCGAACACCGGGGAGCTGTTTTTT,-,TRBV6-1,-,TRBJ2-2
CASSLGGVNIQYF,TGTGCCAGCAGCCTAGGAGGGGTTAACATTCAGTACTTC,-,TRBV3-1,many,TRBJ2-4
CASSFARRDQPQHF,TGTGCCAGCAGTTTCGCACGGAGGGATCAGCCCCAGCATTTT,-,TRBV5-6,-,TRBJ1-5
CSADTGELSTDTQYF,TGCAGCGCTGATACTGGTGAGCTTAGCACAGATACGCAGTATTTT,-,TRBV29-1,-,TRBJ2-3
CASSQESGRALYNEQFF,TGCGCCAGCAGCCAAGAGAGCGGGAGAGCTCTTTACAATGAGCAGTTCTTC,TRBD2,TRBV4-1,-,TRBJ2-1
CASSPGQGRTAYEQYF,TGTGCCAGCAGCCCCGGACAGGGAAGGACCGCCTACGAGCAGTACTTC,TRBD1,TRBV7-2,many,TRBJ2-7
CASSSTRWDRHDEKLFF,TGTGCCAGCAGCTCAACCCGTTGGGACAGGCATGATGAAAAACTGTTTTTT,TRBD1,TRBV7-8,few,TRBJ1-4
CASSPMGLASNNEQFF,TGTGCCAGCTCACCGATGGGACTAGCTAGCAACAATGAGCAGTTCTTC,TRBD2,TRBV18,few,TRBJ2-1
CASRYRGTGQAPLHF,TGTGCCAGCAGATACCGCGGGACAGGGCAAGCACCCCTCCACTTT,TRBD1,TRBV28,-,TRBJ1-6
CASSEVQGNQPQHF,TGTGCCAGCAGTGAAGTACAGGGGAATCAGCCCCAGCATTTT,TRBD1,TRBV6-1,-,TRBJ1-5
CSARDGRGEGTRSSYNEQFF,TGCAGTGCTAGAGATGGGCGAGGGGAGGGGACGAGGAGCTCCTACAATGAGCAGTTCTTC,TRBD2,TRBV20-1,-,TRBJ2-1
CASSLDDRNRYGYTF,TGCGCCAGCAGCTTGGATGACAGGAACCGATATGGCTACACCTTC,-,TRBV5-1,few,TRBJ1-2
CSARDRSGGGRNQPQHF,TGCAGTGCTAGAGATCGGTCAGGGGGCGGTCGCAATCAGCCCCAGCATTTT,TRBD1,TRBV20-1,few,TRBJ1-5
CSARDIGVSSAYNEQFF,TGCAGTGCTAGAGATATAGGAGTGTCCTCCGCCTACAATGAGCAGTTCTTC,-,TRBV20-1,many,TRBJ2-1
CASSQDNRGRTDTQYF,TGTGCCAGCAGCCAAGATAATCGAGGACGCACAGATACGCAGTATTTT,-,TRBV4-2,few,TRBJ2-3
CASRIQGMDTEAFF,TGTGCCAGCAGGATACAGGGCATGGACACTGAAGCTTTCTTT,-,TRBV11-2,many,TRBJ1-1
CSARRDTEAFF,TGCAGTGCTAGGCGGGACACTGAAGCTTTCTTT,-,TRBV20-1,many,TRBJ1-1
CASSFEGVWGETQYF,TGTGCCAGCAGTTTTGAGGGAGTATGGGGGGAGACCCAGTACTTC,-,TRBV28,many,TRBJ2-5
CASSQARVGYYNTEAFF,TGCGCCAGCAGCCAAGCTCGAGTTGGGTATTACAACACTGAAGCTTTCTTT,-,TRBV4-3,many,TRBJ1-1
CASSPDTNQPQHF,TGTGCCAGCAGCCCAGACACCAATCAGCCCCAGCATTTT,-,TRBV6-1,few,TRBJ1-5
CASSFRQDGTEAFF,TGTGCCAGCAGTTTCCGACAGGACGGCACTGAAGCTTTCTTT,-,TRBV6-5,-,TRBJ1-1
CASSQTRNEQFF,TGTGCCAGCAGCCAGACTAGAAATGAGCAGTTCTTC,-,TRBV7-9,many,TRBJ2-1
CASEANSGNTIYF,TGTGCCAGTGAGGCTAACTCTGGAAACACCATATATTTT,-,TRBV18,many,TRBJ1-3
CASSRQSGQGGYTF,TGTGCCAGCAGCCGCCAGTCGGGACAGGGAGGCTACACCTTC,TRBD1,TRBV7-2,many,TRBJ1-2
CASSQEEWGYEQYF,TGCGCCAGCAGCCAAGAGGAATGGGGCTACGAGCAGTACTTC,-,TRBV4-1,many,TRBJ2-7
CASSLVFVGSSYEQYF,TGTGCCAGCAGCTTAGTATTTGTTGGCAGCTCCTACGAGCAGTACTTC,-,TRBV7-2,many,TRBJ2-7
CATSRGCGTEAFF,TGTGCCACCAGCAGAGGATGTGGGACTGAAGCTTTCTTT,-,TRBV15,once,TRBJ1-1
CASSPSASSGGYTF,TGTGCCAGCTCACCATCCGCATCCAGCGGGGGCTACACCTTC,-,TRBV18,many,TRBJ1-2
CAISESASGTQYF,TGTGCCATCAGTGAGTCGGCTAGCGGTACGCAGTATTTT,TRBD2,TRBV10-3,many,TRBJ2-3
CSVEALPRTFF,TGCAGCGTTGAAGCCCTGCCACGAACTTTCTTT,-,TRBV29-1,few,TRBJ1-1
CASSILGREGYGYTF,TGTGCCAGCAGCATCCTCGGGAGGGAAGGCTATGGCTACACCTTC,-,TRBV11-2,many,TRBJ1-2
CASSFYICSAPDRGPYEQYF,-,-,TRBV7-8,-,TRBJ2-7
CSATLAGGPTDTQYF,TGCAGTGCCACACTAGCGGGAGGGCCCACAGATACGCAGTATTTT,TRBD2,TRBV20-1,many,TRBJ2-3
CASSLERTGYNEQFF,TGCGCCAGCAGCTTGGAAAGGACTGGTTACAATGAGCAGTTCTTC,-,TRBV5-1,-,TRBJ2-1
CASRLAGASYNEQFF,TGTGCCAGCAGACTAGCGGGGGCCAGCTACAATGAGCAGTTCTTC,TRBD2,TRBV13,few,TRBJ2-1
CSARDPGPSRAKNIQYF,TGCAGTGCTAGAGATCCCGGGCCGTCTCGGGCCAAAAACATTCAGTACTTC,-,TRBV20-1,many,TRBJ2-4
CASSPRAVAKETQYF,TGTGCCAGCTCACCAAGGGCAGTCGCTAAGGAGACCCAGTACTTC,-,TRBV18,few,TRBJ2-5
CASSPDRAPSDTQYF,TGTGCCAGCAGTCCGGACAGGGCGCCCTCAGATACGCAGTATTTT,TRBD1,TRBV28,-,TRBJ2-3
CASSQDSAANQPQHF,TGTGCCAGCAGCCAAGATTCGGCAGCTAATCAGCCCCAGCATTTT,-,TRBV3-1,many,TRBJ1-5
CASKPTPAGGSGEKLFF,TGCGCCAGCAAGCCAACCCCGGCGGGAGGGTCGGGTGAAAAACTGTTTTTT,-,TRBV4-1,-,TRBJ1-4
CASSYLPSGTGGNSLYGYTF,TGTGCCAGCAGTTACCTGCCATCCGGGACAGGGGGCAATTCTCTCTATGGCTACACCTTC,TRBD1,TRBV6-2/TRBV6-3,many,TRBJ1-2
CASSPIPGQGIQETQYF,TGCGCCAGCAGCCCAATTCCGGGACAGGGAATCCAAGAGACCCAGTACTTC,TRBD1,TRBV4-1,-,TRBJ2-5
CSADTRATNEKLFF,TGCAGTGCTGATACACGTGCAACTAATGAAAAACTGTTTTTT,-,TRBV20-1,many,TRBJ1-4
CASRAGNTEAFF,TGTGCCAGCAGGGCAGGGAACACTGAAGCTTTCTTT,-,TRBV6-1,many,TRBJ1-1
CASSFFGGTEAFF,TGTGCCAGCAGTTTCTTCGGGGGCACTGAAGCTTTCTTT,-,TRBV28,many,TRBJ1-1
CASSLSWDSNYGYTF,TGTGCCAGCAGTTTATCGTGGGACAGCAACTATGGCTACACCTTC,TRBD1,TRBV27,many,TRBJ1-2
CSARGGASYNEQFF,TGCAGTGCTAGGGGGGGAGCCTCCTACAATGAGCAGTTCTTC,-,TRBV20-1,-,TRBJ2-1